The rows below give T cell receptor beta chains drawn from one sample of a study of cytomegalovirus exposure and HLA in healthy donors. Profiling relied on immunoSEQ multiplex PCR, and the TCRdb table lists in-frame clones only, not all of them. The sample consists of about 310,000 clones, approximately 91% of them appearing once. Source material: PBMCs. These receptors originate from a man aged 30 to 45 in good health and CMV-seronegative. Each CDR3 is given with its conserved first and last residue. A D gene is named only where the DNA matches it firmly. The size field is filled for only some rows; it gives once, few, many or a size class.

clone_size	d_call	v_call	j_call	cdr3_aa	cdr3_nt
-	TRBD1	TRBV6-1	TRBJ1-1	CASRAGGQNTEAFF	TGTGCCAGCAGAGCAGGGGGGCAGAACACTGAAGCTTTCTTT
-	-	TRBV5-4	TRBJ2-1	CASSPDGSSYNEQFF	TGTGCCAGCAGCCCGGACGGGAGCTCCTACAATGAGCAGTTCTTC
-	TRBD1	TRBV7-6	TRBJ1-5	CASSSWGQGGQPQHF	TGTGCCAGCAGCTCTTGGGGACAGGGAGGGCAGCCCCAGCATTTT
-	-	TRBV11-2	TRBJ2-2	CASSLDEVSGFTGELFF	TGTGCCAGCAGCTTAGATGAAGTTAGCGGCTTCACCGGGGAGCTGTTTTTT
once	TRBD1	TRBV7-2	TRBJ1-2	CASSFRGQGTGYGYTF	TGTGCCAGCAGCTTTAGGGGGCAGGGGACCGGCTATGGCTACACCTTC
-	TRBD1	TRBV7-9	TRBJ1-5	CASSPGQGLNQPQHF	TGTGCCAGCAGCCCGGGACAGGGGCTCAATCAGCCCCAGCATTTT
-	-	TRBV6-5	TRBJ1-3	CASSLTGTSGNTIYF	TGTGCCAGCAGTTTGACAGGTACCTCTGGAAACACCATATATTTT
-	TRBD1	TRBV18	TRBJ1-2	CASASGQGSGYTF	TGTGCCAGCGCCTCGGGACAGGGGAGTGGCTACACCTTC
-	TRBD2	TRBV6-5	TRBJ2-1	CASSSPGTSIYNEQFF	TGTGCCAGCAGTTCTCCCGGGACTAGTATTTACAATGAGCAGTTCTTC
-	TRBD1	TRBV28	TRBJ2-7	CASREQGGNSYEQYF	TGTGCCAGCAGAGAACAGGGGGGTAACTCCTACGAGCAGTACTTC
-	TRBD1	TRBV18	TRBJ1-6	CASSPRGAGGTDSPLHF	TGTGCCAGCTCACCACGTGGGGCAGGGGGCACGGATTCACCCCTCCACTTT
-	-	TRBV5-4	TRBJ1-2	CASSSKPTGGYTF	TGTGCCAGCAGCTCAAAACCGACAGGTGGCTACACCTTC
few	-	TRBV27	TRBJ1-3	CASSFRGGAGNTIYF	TGTGCCAGCAGTTTTAGGGGGGGGGCTGGAAACACCATATATTTT
few	-	TRBV2	TRBJ1-6	CASVEGYGSPLHF	TGTGCCAGCGTGGAGGGCTATGGTTCACCCCTCCACTTT
-	-	TRBV7-9	TRBJ1-2	CASSPLHRDGYTF	TGTGCCAGCAGCCCTTTACACAGGGATGGCTACACCTTC
-	-	TRBV6-1	TRBJ1-5	CASSDYPGKSSNQPQHF	TGTGCCAGCAGTGATTACCCGGGAAAATCTAGCAATCAGCCCCAGCATTTT
-	TRBD2	TRBV5-6	TRBJ2-1	CASSLTGTRKGQFF	TGTGCCAGCAGCCTAACCGGGACTAGGAAGGGGCAGTTCTTC
-	-	TRBV5-4	TRBJ1-3	CASSLEGVGNTIYF	TGTGCCAGCAGCTTGGAGGGGGTCGGAAACACCATATATTTT
-	-	TRBV6-5	TRBJ1-5	CASSPDRLSNQPQHF	TGTGCCAGCAGTCCGGACAGACTTAGCAATCAGCCCCAGCATTTT
once	-	TRBV6-5	TRBJ1-4	CASSYDTGGEKLFF	TGTGCCAGCAGTTATGACACAGGAGGGGAAAAACTGTTTTTT
-	-	TRBV5-4	TRBJ1-1	CASSYRDNSEAFF	TGTGCCAGCAGCTACCGGGACAATAGTGAAGCTTTCTTT
-	-	TRBV14	TRBJ2-3	CASSQDLLARGTDTQYF	TGTGCCAGCAGCCAAGATCTGCTGGCGAGGGGCACAGATACGCAGTATTTT
-	TRBD2	TRBV19	TRBJ2-7	CASSRLAGGYEQYF	TGTGCCAGTAGTCGACTAGCGGGGGGCTACGAGCAGTACTTC
few	TRBD1	TRBV10-1	TRBJ1-1	CASSESKTGRIGTEAFF	TGCGCCAGCAGTGAGTCTAAGACAGGGAGGATTGGAACTGAAGCTTTCTTT
-	-	TRBV5-1	TRBJ2-3	CASSSGQGGSTDTQYF	TGCGCCAGCAGCTCAGGACAGGGAGGGAGCACAGATACGCAGTATTTT
-	TRBD1	TRBV10-3	TRBJ2-7	CAIRTGGNYEQYF	TGTGCCATACGGACAGGGGGGAACTACGAGCAGTACTTC
-	-	TRBV6-6	TRBJ2-3	CASSGGFADTQYF	TGTGCCAGCAGTGGCGGTTTTGCAGATACGCAGTATTTT
-	-	TRBV19	TRBJ2-7	CASSPARAREQYF	TGTGCCAGTAGTCCCGCCAGGGCGAGAGAGCAGTACTTC